This T cell receptor (beta chain) comes out of a study of blood T cells in healthy people across ages. Primed by a sample-barcoded 5' primer and a J-beta primer mix, a second PCR proceeded for 7 to 11 cycles. TCRdb recomputed calls from the 5' RACE reads with MiXCR, one row per CDR3 protein. The sample shows about 1,500,000 distinct CDR3 sequences, 42% of them seen only once. This CDR3 has 15 residues. V shed 6 bases and J shed 3 bases, with 18 bases lying between them. The V gene's germline CDR1 is MNHNY and CDR2 SVGAGI (reference sequence). They isolated at least 6.5 million PBMCs from each sample. This chain connects TRBV6-6 to TRBJ2-7; tentatively, D is TRBD1 or TRBD2 (5 bases each). This sequence was found in a woman between 18 and 30 years old in good health. Sequencing was done on a sample of blood. Here the CDR3 reads CASSPRDGTFYEQYF. CDR3 sequence (DNA): TGTGCCAGCAGCCCTAGGGACGGAACCTTCTACGAGCAGTACTTC.